One and the same sample provided the 24 T cell receptor beta chains below, sequenced in a study of cytomegalovirus exposure and HLA in healthy donors. Amplification used 60 Vbeta primers and 13 Jbeta primers. Profiling relied on immunoSEQ multiplex PCR, and the TCRdb table lists in-frame clones only, not all of them. The table lists approximately 30,000 clones. Material: PBMCs. The receptors were gathered from a woman between 40 and 50 years old in good health and CMV-seropositive.

This sequence joins TRBV30 and TRBJ1-1, with D uncertain. The CDR3 is 14 residues long. The germline gives CDR1 GTSNPN, CDR2 SVGIG (reference sequence). V lost 3 bases and J lost 4, with 15 bases in between. The CDR3: CAWSSPGLPTEAFF. Written as DNA, the CDR3 is TGTGCCTGGAGCTCACCCGGACTCCCCACTGAAGCTTTCTTT.

CDR3 DNA: TGTGCCGGATGGACAGGGGATTTCTATGGCTACACCTTC. Residues: CAGWTGDFYGYTF. The rearrangement links TRBV30 to TRBJ1-2; 9 bases align to TRBD1. The V gene's germline CDR1 is GTSNPN and CDR2 SVGIG (reference sequence). V was pared by 8 bases and J by 4 bases, with 8 bases of the junction left unmatched. This CDR3 is built from 13 residues.

The gene calls are TRBV6-1 and TRBJ1-1; a possible D gene is TRBD1 (5 bases). CDR3 length: 13 residues. CDR1 and CDR2 (germline): MNHNS, SASEGT. The ends were cut back, 7 bases at V and 1 base at J, with 10 bases in the middle. The CDR3 DNA reads as TGTGCCAGCAATTTAGGGGCGAACACTGAAGCTTTCTTT. This codes for CASNLGANTEAFF.

The gene calls are TRBV5-1 and TRBJ2-1; TRBD2 agrees at 7 bases. This CDR3 contains 14 residues. J gave up 8 bases and V 3 bases, and 8 bases lay outside the gene matches. The germline V gene encodes CDR1 SGHRS and CDR2 YFSETQ. CDR3 DNA: TGCGCCAGCAGCTCCGGACTAGTCAACGATGAGCAGTTCTTC. As protein: CASSSGLVNDEQFF.

For the CDR3, the DNA is TGTGCCAGCAGTTACGATCACTCGATCAACACCGGGGAGCTGTTTTTT. Translating it yields CASSYDHSINTGELFF. This chain uses TRBV6-5 with TRBJ2-2; D is uncertain. The V gene's germline CDR1 is MNHEY and CDR2 SVGAGI. The CDR3 loop spans 16 amino acids. V was cut by 2 bases and J by 2 bases, with 12 bases left in between.

The chain recombines TRBV6-6 with TRBJ1-2; tentatively, D is TRBD1 (6 bases). The CDR3 consists of 15 residues. CDR1 is MNHNY and CDR2 is SVGAGI in the germline V gene (reference sequence). Between the trimmed V and J ends, which lost 6 bases and 2 bases, there was a span of 16 bases. In DNA form, the CDR3 reads TGTGCCAGCAGACTTCCCCGACAGGCCAACTATGGCTACACCTTC. Its translation is CASRLPRQANYGYTF.

Here the CDR3 DNA reads TGTGCCAGCAGCTTGGACAGGGCCCTGAACTATGGCTACACCTTC. Residues: CASSLDRALNYGYTF. The V and J genes are TRBV11-2 and TRBJ1-2; the match to TRBD1 covers 8 bases. CDR1 and CDR2 from the germline V gene are SGHAT and FQNNGV. This CDR3 comprises 15 residues. Losses at the gene ends were 3 bases for V and 2 bases for J; bases not matched to a gene: 5.

The genes are TRBV5-1 and TRBJ2-1; TRBD1 agrees at 9 bases. CDR3 length: 13 amino acids. V lost 2 bases to trimming and J lost 9 bases; unmatched junction nucleotides: 3. CDR1 and CDR2 from the germline V gene are SGHRS and YFSETQ. The CDR3 nucleotides read TGCGCCAGCAGCTTCCACAGGGGGCTTGAGCAGTTCTTC. Its translation is CASSFHRGLEQFF. Full variable domain (outside the CDR3, taken from reference TRBV5-1 and TRBJ2-1): KAGVTQTPRYLIKTRGQQVTLSCSPISGHRSVSWYQQTPGQGLQFLFEYFSETQRNKGNFPGRFSGRQFSNSRSEMNVSTLELGDSALYLCASSFHRGLEQFFGPGTRLTVL.

The chain recombines TRBV7-2 with TRBJ1-2; 11 positions match TRBD1. Germline V lookup: CDR1 SGHTA, CDR2 FQGNSA. V lost 2 bases to trimming and J lost 5 bases; unmatched junction nucleotides: 4. The CDR3 extends over 15 amino acids. CDR3 region: CASSLTGQGAYGYTF. The CDR3 DNA follows: TGTGCCAGCAGCTTAACTGGACAGGGGGCTTATGGCTACACCTTC.

As DNA, the CDR3 is TGTGCCAGCAGAGGGACAGGGGGATTGGGCGGGGAGCTGTTTTTT. The encoded protein is CASRGTGGLGGELFF. The chain combines TRBV2 with TRBJ2-2; 11 bases are shared with TRBD1. This CDR3 is built from 15 residues. The V gene end was trimmed by 6 bases and the J gene end by 7 bases; junction bases not matched to a gene: 7. CDR1 and CDR2 (germline): SNHLY, FYNNEI.

This CDR3 reads CASSLAQGAFTEAFF. The CDR3 DNA sequence: TGTGCCAGCAGCTTAGCCCAGGGGGCGTTCACTGAAGCTTTCTTT. The chain has TRBV7-6 and TRBJ1-1; 8 bases map to TRBD1. Per germline, CDR1 SGHVS and CDR2 FNYEAQ. CDR3 size: 15 residues. With V trimmed by 0 bases and J by 4 bases, 4 bases remained unmatched.

The chain recombines TRBV29-1 with TRBJ2-7; 8 bases are shared with TRBD1. The CDR3 is 15 residues long. J was trimmed by 5 bases and V by 8 bases; bases with no gene match: 17. CDR1 and CDR2 (germline): SQVTM, ANQGSEA. The CDR3 DNA is TGCAGCCCTGATCGGGCAGGGGGCGCGGTAGACGAGCAGTACTTC. Protein: CSPDRAGGAVDEQYF.

This rearrangement joins TRBV5-8 to TRBJ1-4, with D tentatively TRBD1 (6 bases). The CDR3 spans 15 residues. Germline V CDR1 and CDR2: SGHTS, YDEGEE. Trimming pared 3 bases from V and 1 base from J, leaving 10 bases between. CDR3 protein: CASSSQGRTNEKLFF. CDR3 in DNA: TGTGCCAGCAGCTCTCAGGGGCGAACTAATGAAAAACTGTTTTTT.

The chain combines TRBV15 with TRBJ2-3; 8 bases are shared with TRBD1. CDR3 length: 15 residues. CDR1 is LNHNV and CDR2 is YYDKDF in the germline V gene (reference sequence). V gave up 3 bases and J gave up 3 bases; unmatched junction bases: 5. CDR3 sequence (DNA): TGTGCCACCAGCAGCCGGGACAGGAGGACAGATACGCAGTATTTT. This codes for CATSSRDRRTDTQYF.

This chain connects TRBV6-5 to TRBJ1-3, with 7 bases identical to TRBD1. The CDR3 length is 15 residues. V lost 7 bases and J lost 0; bases outside the gene matches: 6. CDR1 and CDR2 from the germline V gene are MNHEY and SVGAGI. The CDR3 coding sequence is TGTGCCAGCAAAACAGGGGCCCTCTCTGGAAACACCATATATTTT. Translated, it gives CASKTGALSGNTIYF.

The rearrangement joins TRBV4-2 to TRBJ2-1, with D perhaps TRBD2 (6 bases). This CDR3 comprises 13 residues. V shed 3 bases and J shed 10 bases, with 13 bases lying between them. CDR1 is LGHNA, CDR2 YNFKEQ, per germline. In nucleotides, the CDR3 is TGTGCCAGCAGCCAGGAACCTCTAGCGGAGCAGTTCTTC. It is translated as CASSQEPLAEQFF.

The chain carries TRBV28 and TRBJ2-7; 14 bases are a match to TRBD2. The germline V gene encodes CDR1 MDHEN and CDR2 SYDVKM. V lost 8 bases and J lost 0; bases outside the gene matches: 9. This CDR3 has 17 amino acids. CDR3: CASFGLAGGTSSYEQYF. In DNA form, the CDR3 reads TGTGCCAGCTTCGGACTAGCGGGAGGAACCAGCTCCTACGAGCAGTACTTC.

The chain has TRBV7-9 and TRBJ2-2; D is ambiguous. The ends were cut back, 5 bases at V and 6 bases at J, with 13 bases in the middle. CDR1 is SEHNR, CDR2 FQNEAQ, per germline (reference sequence). This CDR3 region has 14 residues. This chain's CDR3 is CASSPTGRSGELFF. Written as DNA, the CDR3 is TGTGCCAGCAGCCCTACCGGCAGGTCCGGGGAGCTGTTTTTT.

The rearrangement uses TRBV11-2 and TRBJ1-1; D uncertain. With 7 bases removed from V and 0 bases from J, the gap between germline ends came to 12 bases. This CDR3 comprises 14 residues. The V gene's germline CDR1 is SGHAT and CDR2 FQNNGV. CDR3 sequence: CASTQVPMNTEAFF. In DNA form, the CDR3 reads TGTGCCAGCACCCAGGTCCCCATGAACACTGAAGCTTTCTTT.

The genes are TRBV4-1 and TRBJ1-1; D is ambiguous. Trimming pared 2 bases from V and 1 base from J, leaving 5 bases between. Per germline, CDR1 MGHRA and CDR2 YSYEKL. The CDR3 sequence is 13 residues long. The CDR3 here is CASSQPWNTEAFF. As DNA, the CDR3 is TGCGCCAGCAGCCAACCGTGGAACACTGAAGCTTTCTTT.

The chain employs TRBV11-3 and TRBJ2-7; maybe TRBD1 (6 bases). This CDR3 contains 14 residues. Germline V CDR1 and CDR2: SGHNT, YENEEA. The ends were cut back, 6 bases at V and 2 bases at J, with 14 bases in the middle. Here the CDR3 reads CASSPGTNAYEQYF. The CDR3 nucleotides read TGTGCCAGCAGTCCCGGGACAAATGCCTACGAGCAGTACTTC.

This chain connects TRBV6-5 to TRBJ2-3; 12 positions agree with TRBD2. Germline CDR1 reads MNHEY; CDR2 reads SVGAGI. The V segment lost 3 bases and the J segment 6 bases; nucleotides outside the gene matches: 7. The CDR3 extends over 16 amino acids. CDR3 sequence: CASSYRLAGAGDTQYF. CDR3 nucleotides: TGTGCCAGCAGTTATCGACTAGCGGGAGCGGGTGATACGCAGTATTTT.

The chain couples TRBV28 to TRBJ2-7, with D maybe TRBD1 (6 bases). The CDR3 consists of 13 residues. The germline CDR1 and CDR2 sequences are MDHEN and SYDVKM. Trimming removed 5 bases at V and 2 bases at J, with 10 bases between. The CDR3: CASSVRDTYEQYF. Written as DNA, the CDR3 is TGTGCCAGCAGTGTACGGGACACCTACGAGCAGTACTTC.

The genes are TRBV4-1 and TRBJ2-1; 7 bases agree with TRBD2. After removal of 1 base from V and 9 bases from J, the junction contained 6 bases not matched to a gene. The CDR3 covers 14 residues. Germline CDR1 and CDR2: MGHRA and YSYEKL. CDR3 nucleotide sequence: TGCGCCAGCAGCCAAGTTGGCGGGAGTGTTGAGCAGTTCTTC. Protein: CASSQVGGSVEQFF.